These 29 T cell receptor beta chains share one sample of origin, sequenced in a study of graft-versus-host responses after intestinal transplantation. Data came from immunoSEQ multiplex PCR; TCRdb stores just in-frame clones and leaves some out. Of about 15,000 clones listed, roughly 29% are singletons. Plates contained around 200,000 CFSE-labeled responder cells and around 200,000 irradiated, violet-dye-labeled stimulator cells. Sequencing used alloreactive CD8+ T cells from a mixed lymphocyte reaction culture, obtained before intestinal transplant. Subset: CFSE-low proliferating T cells sorted from roughly 6-day pre-transplant mixed lymphocyte reaction (GvH or HvG direction). The receptor source for this set is a human patient who received an intestinal transplant.

Concerning this clone: One junction end does not reproduce the germline sequence, and a read error may be involved. J is TRBJ1-5 and V is TRBV4-1; no clear D. CDR1 is MGHRA and CDR2 is YSYEKL in the germline V gene. This CDR3 has 15 amino acids. CDR3 region: CASKPTERGNQPQHF. The CDR3, as DNA: TGTGCCAGCAAACCGACCGAGCGCGGCAATCAGCCCCAGCATTTT.

The chain uses TRBV7-9 and TRBJ1-1; D uncertain. In germline, CDR1 is SEHNR, CDR2 FQNEAQ (reference sequence). The V and J ends lost 5 bases and 8 bases respectively, with 15 bases between them. This CDR3 region has 13 residues. Written as DNA, the CDR3 is TGTGCCAGCAGCCAACTTCTACCGGGGGAAGCTTTCTTT. Amino acids: CASSQLLPGEAFF. Full variable domain (outside the CDR3, taken from reference TRBV7-9 and TRBJ1-1): DTGVSQNPRHKITKRGQNVTFRCDPISEHNRLYWYRQTLGQGPEFLTYFQNEAQLEKSRLLSDRFSAERPKGSFSTLEIQRTEQGDSAMYLCASSQLLPGEAFFGQGTRLTVV.

V usage is TRBV13 and J usage is TRBJ2-7, with D possibly called TRBD1 or TRBD2 (6 bases each). This CDR3 is built from 15 residues. The ends were cut back, 0 bases at V and 3 bases at J, with 12 bases in the middle. From germline, CDR1 is PRHDT and CDR2 FYEKMQ (reference sequence). CDR3 sequence: CASSLGRGGGYEQYF. For the CDR3, the DNA is TGTGCCAGCAGCTTAGGCCGAGGAGGGGGCTACGAGCAGTACTTC.

The chain carries TRBV7-8 and TRBJ2-1; TRBD1 is a possible D gene (5 bases). The CDR3 covers 13 residues. Trimming left V 2 bases short and J 4 bases short, with 6 bases between. The germline V gene has CDR1 SGHVS and CDR2 FQNEAQ. CDR3 protein: CASSLSGYNEQFF. Here the CDR3 DNA reads TGTGCCAGCAGCTTATCAGGGTACAATGAGCAGTTCTTC.

This clone was observed a few times. V is TRBV27 and J is TRBJ2-1; the match to TRBD2 covers 12 bases. The CDR3 covers 16 residues. Trimming removed 5 bases from V and 7 bases from J; junction bases left unmatched: 9. The germline gives CDR1 MNHEY, CDR2 SMNVEV (reference sequence). The CDR3 region is CASSLGLAGKGNEQFF. CDR3 DNA sequence: TGTGCCAGCAGTCTCGGACTAGCGGGAAAAGGAAATGAGCAGTTCTTC.

J is TRBJ1-2 and V is TRBV27; TRBD1 aligns across 9 bases. J was trimmed by 8 bases and V by 0 bases; bases with no gene match: 7. Germline-derived CDR1 and CDR2 are MNHEY and SMNVEV (reference sequence). The CDR3 runs 15 residues. DNA of the CDR3: TGTGCCAGCAGTTTATCCGGGACAGGGACTACGGGCTACACCTTC. Translated, it gives CASSLSGTGTTGYTF.

There are a few counts of this clone. The rearrangement links TRBV5-4 to TRBJ1-1, with D possibly TRBD1 on 5 matching bases. V lost 2 bases and J 7 bases, leaving 12 bases between the germline ends. Germline loops: CDR1 SGHNT, CDR2 YYREEE (reference sequence). The CDR3 has 13 amino acids. CDR3 sequence: CASSFWLQVEAFF. The CDR3 nucleotides are TGTGCCAGCAGCTTTTGGCTACAGGTTGAAGCTTTCTTT.

CDR3 DNA sequence: TGTGCCAGCAGTTACGGAAGAGGTCAGCCCCAGCATTTT. Protein product: CASSYGRGQPQHF. V is TRBV6-5 and J is TRBJ1-5, with no clear D. CDR1 and CDR2 (germline): MNHEY, SVGAGI. The CDR3 is 13 residues long. V lost 2 bases and J 6 bases, leaving 8 bases between the germline ends.

The DNA of the CDR3 is TGCAGCGTTGAAAGGAGTTTACTAGCGGGAGAGGAGCAGTTCTTC. Its translation is CSVERSLLAGEEQFF. V usage is TRBV29-1 and J usage is TRBJ2-1; 11 bases fit TRBD2. V was clipped by 2 bases and J by 10 bases; unmatched bases: 10. The CDR3 is 15 amino acids. Per the germline V gene, CDR1 is SQVTM and CDR2 is ANQGSEA.

This rearrangement joins TRBV29-1 to TRBJ2-3; possibly TRBD2 for D (6 bases). Trimming pared 3 bases from V and 1 base from J, leaving 11 bases between. CDR1 and CDR2 (germline): SQVTM, ANQGSEA. The CDR3 has 14 residues. The CDR3 DNA is TGCAGCGTTGACCGCGGGGCCCGCACAGATACGCAGTATTTT. Translated: CSVDRGARTDTQYF.

The chain is built from TRBV6-1 and TRBJ1-1, with D hard to call. Germline CDR1 is MNHNS and CDR2 is SASEGT. V was cut by 4 bases and J by 0 bases, with 9 bases left in between. The CDR3 is 14 residues long. The CDR3 sequence is CASSGQPLNTEAFF. The CDR3 DNA is TGTGCCAGCAGTGGACAACCCCTGAACACTGAAGCTTTCTTT.

This clone came up a few times. The V and J genes are TRBV4-3 and TRBJ1-1; the D is unclear. Germline V gene data show CDR1 as LGHNA and CDR2 as YSLEER. The V and J ends lost 0 bases and 2 bases respectively, with 10 bases between them. The CDR3 has 15 residues. Here the CDR3 DNA reads TGCGCCAGCAGCCAAGATGAGAACAGTAACACTGAAGCTTTCTTT. It codes for CASSQDENSNTEAFF.

This clone is a singleton in its sample. The chain combines TRBV2 with TRBJ2-4; the D gene is possibly TRBD1 (6 bases). The CDR3 runs 14 residues. CDR1 and CDR2 (germline): SNHLY, FYNNEI. Trimming cost V 6 bases and J 7 bases, with 16 bases left between them. The CDR3 DNA sequence: TGTGCCAGCAGCTCGGGACACCTCAGGAACATTCAGTACTTC. Translation gives CASSSGHLRNIQYF. The full variable domain, completed using reference TRBV2 and TRBJ2-4, is EPEVTQTPSHQVTQMGQEVILRCVPISNHLYFYWYRQILGQKVEFLVSFYNNEISEKSEIFDDQFSVERPDGSNFTLKIRSTKLEDSAMYFCASSSGHLRNIQYFGAGTRLSVL.

The chain carries TRBV7-6 and TRBJ1-1, with TRBD1 matching 7 bases. From germline, CDR1 is SGHVS and CDR2 FNYEAQ. V dropped 2 bases and J dropped 7; count of bases not matched to a gene: 7. The CDR3 loop spans 14 amino acids. The DNA for the CDR3 is TGTGCCAGCAGCTTACAGGGGGTGGCCATTGAAGCTTTCTTT. Translated: CASSLQGVAIEAFF.

This clone was seen a few times. The rearrangement joins TRBV11-3 to TRBJ1-6; D uncertain. The CDR3 runs 15 residues. Germline V CDR1 and CDR2: SGHNT, YENEEA. V lost 7 bases, J lost 2 bases, and 12 bases lay in between. The CDR3 DNA is TGTGCCAGCACCACCCCGGGAGCCTATAATTCACCCCTCCACTTT. Its translation is CASTTPGAYNSPLHF.

The V and J genes are TRBV28 and TRBJ2-7; tentative D call: TRBD1 (5 bases). The CDR3 extends over 14 amino acids. Germline loops: CDR1 MDHEN, CDR2 SYDVKM. V was trimmed by 3 bases and J by 4 bases, leaving 13 bases between them. This chain's CDR3 is CASSFRQLLYEQYF. Here the CDR3 DNA reads TGTGCCAGCAGTTTTAGACAGCTACTTTACGAGCAGTACTTC.

Only a few counts were recorded for this clone. In the same sample, other DNA sequences code for this CDR3. V usage is TRBV29-1 and J usage is TRBJ2-7; a possible D gene is TRBD1 (5 bases). The CDR3 sequence is 14 residues long. The germline V gene encodes CDR1 SQVTM and CDR2 ANQGSEA. V lost 3 bases and J 2 bases, leaving 14 bases between the germline ends. The CDR3 DNA sequence: TGCAGCGTTGAGGGGTGGGGCACTCCCTACGAGCAGTACTTC. Amino acid sequence: CSVEGWGTPYEQYF.

The rearrangement joins TRBV10-2 to TRBJ2-2; a possible D gene is TRBD2 (6 bases). Trimming shortened V by 7 bases and J by 5 bases, and 17 bases separated the two germline ends. Germline lookup yields CDR1 WSHSY and CDR2 SAAADI. The CDR3 is 15 amino acids. The CDR3 coding sequence is TGCGCCAGCAAACACGGGACTCCCCGGACCGGGGAGCTGTTTTTT. Its protein is CASKHGTPRTGELFF.

The V call is TRBV15, the J call TRBJ2-7, with D tentatively TRBD2 (5 bases). Trimming took 3 bases from V and 7 from J, leaving 10 bases between them. The CDR3 has 12 amino acids. CDR1 LNHNV and CDR2 YYDKDF come from the germline V gene (reference sequence). CDR3 sequence: CATSSPIAEQYF. DNA for the CDR3: TGTGCCACCAGCAGCCCTATAGCGGAGCAGTACTTC.

The chain joins TRBV7-9 to TRBJ2-5, with D perhaps matching TRBD1 or TRBD2 (5 bases each). CDR1 and CDR2 from the germline V gene are SEHNR and FQNEAQ (reference sequence). Trimming removed 5 bases from V and 1 base from J, with 20 bases in between. The CDR3 covers 17 residues. CDR3 region: CASSPGFLTGPQETQYF. The CDR3 DNA reads as TGTGCCAGCAGCCCAGGATTCTTGACGGGACCCCAAGAGACCCAGTACTTC.

The V and J genes are TRBV6-6 and TRBJ1-3; TRBD1 matches at 7 bases. This CDR3 region has 15 residues. CDR1 is MNHNY and CDR2 is SVGAGI in the germline V gene (reference sequence). With 0 bases clipped from V and 4 bases from J, the junction kept 3 bases outside the gene matches. CDR3 nucleotides: TGTGCCAGCAGTTACTCAGGGGGCCCAGGAAACACCATATATTTT. Its translation is CASSYSGGPGNTIYF.

The chain recombines TRBV5-7 with TRBJ1-1, with D uncertain. TRBV5-7 belongs to the ORF category, with a function that is uncertain. V lost 1 base and J 4 bases, leaving 8 bases between the germline ends. The CDR3 is 13 residues long. CDR3 loop: CASSLLASTEAFF. CDR3 nucleotide sequence: TGTGCCAGCAGCTTGCTGGCGAGCACTGAAGCTTTCTTT.

Notes on this clone: This sequence may be a read error, since a much larger clone differs from it by one base. V is TRBV4-2 and J is TRBJ2-7; D perhaps matches TRBD1 (6 bases). The CDR3 consists of 16 residues. Germline V CDR1 and CDR2: LGHNA, YNFKEQ. V was shortened by 0 bases and J by 3 bases, with 15 bases between the two germline ends. The CDR3 loop is CASSQEVQGFGYEQYF. In DNA, the CDR3 is TGTGCCAGCAGCCAAGAAGTACAGGGTTTCGGCTACGAGCAGTACTTC.

As concerns this clone: One junction end disagrees with the germline gene, perhaps due to a read error. V is TRBV6-5 and J is TRBJ1-5, with no clear D. This CDR3 has 14 residues. Per germline, CDR1 MNHEY and CDR2 SVGAGI. The CDR3 region has the DNA TGTGCCATCAGTGAGTCGCAGTATCATCAGCCCCAGCATTTT. It translates to CAISESQYHQPQHF.

With respect to this clone: A junction boundary mismatches the germline segment, possibly from a read error. V is TRBV7-4 and J is TRBJ1-2, with D perhaps TRBD1 (6 bases). Per the germline V gene, CDR1 is SGHVT and CDR2 is SQSDAQ. The CDR3 sequence is 14 residues long. CDR3 sequence: CASSYRAGAHGHTF. As DNA, the CDR3 is TGTGCCAGCAGCTACAGGGCCGGGGCCCATGGCCACACCTTC. Looking up the rest from reference TRBV7-4 and TRBJ1-2 gives the full variable domain: GAGVSQSPRYKVAKRGRDVALRCDSISGHVTLYWYRQTLGQGSEVLTYSQSDAQRDKSGRPSGRFSAERPERSVSTLKIQRTEQGDSAVYLCASSYRAGAHGHTFGSGTRLTVV.

Within the sample, this clone is medium-sized (0.01 to 0.1%). The chain employs TRBV30 and TRBJ1-1; D may be TRBD1 (6 bases). Between the trimmed V and J ends, which lost 0 bases and 6 bases, there was a span of 17 bases. This CDR3 has 15 residues. CDR1 and CDR2 (germline): GTSNPN, SVGIG (reference sequence). DNA of the CDR3: TGTGCCTGGAGTGTAGGGAACAGGGTGAATCCTGAAGCTTTCTTT. Its translation: CAWSVGNRVNPEAFF.

Relative to its sample, this clone is medium-sized. V usage is TRBV6-5 and J usage is TRBJ1-2; TRBD1 aligns across 9 bases. The CDR3 contains 15 residues. Germline V CDR1 and CDR2: MNHEY, SVGAGI. V trimming: 1 base; J trimming: 2 bases; junction bases outside the gene matches: 2. This CDR3 is CASSYWTGVNYGYTF. The CDR3 nucleotides read TGTGCCAGCAGTTACTGGACAGGGGTGAACTATGGCTACACCTTC.

The rearrangement links TRBV28 to TRBJ2-7; the D gene is possibly TRBD1 (6 bases). The CDR3 spans 13 residues. Between the trimmed V and J ends, which lost 5 bases and 3 bases, there was a span of 11 bases. Germline V CDR1 and CDR2: MDHEN, SYDVKM. DNA of the CDR3: TGTGCCAGCAGTCCCCCAGGGGACTACGAGCAGTACTTC. This gives the protein CASSPPGDYEQYF.

A word on this clone: Just one base apart from a much larger clone, this may be a read error. V gene TRBV4-2 combines with J gene TRBJ1-2; unclear D gene. The CDR3 runs 13 residues. V was clipped by 1 base and J by 2 bases, with 5 bases between them. Germline CDR1 is LGHNA and CDR2 is YNFKEQ. The CDR3 sequence is CASSQGQNYGYTF. CDR3 nucleotide sequence: TGTGCCAGCAGCCAAGGACAAAACTATGGCTACACCTTC.